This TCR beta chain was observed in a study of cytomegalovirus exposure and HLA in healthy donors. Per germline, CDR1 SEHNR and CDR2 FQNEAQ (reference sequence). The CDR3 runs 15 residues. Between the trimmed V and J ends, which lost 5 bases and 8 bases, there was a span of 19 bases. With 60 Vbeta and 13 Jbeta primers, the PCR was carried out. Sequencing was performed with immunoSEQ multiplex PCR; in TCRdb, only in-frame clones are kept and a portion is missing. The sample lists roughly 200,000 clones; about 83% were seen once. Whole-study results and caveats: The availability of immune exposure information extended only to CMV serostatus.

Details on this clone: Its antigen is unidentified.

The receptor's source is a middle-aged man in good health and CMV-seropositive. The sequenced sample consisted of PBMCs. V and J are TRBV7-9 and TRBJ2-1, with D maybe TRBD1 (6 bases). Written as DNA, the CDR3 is TGTGCCAGCAGCATGACAGGAGGTTTCGGCCATGAGCAGTTCTTC. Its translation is CASSMTGGFGHEQFF.